This T cell receptor (beta chain) stems from a study of blood T cell repertoires in COVID-19. On the study more broadly: Nucleic acid was either cDNA or gDNA, and it came from T cells, B-cell-depleted T cells, or PBMCs.

Per the original methods: Amplification from reference gene primers served as the basis for estimated nucleated cell counts. Libraries were prepared by immunoSEQ multiplex PCR; TCRdb keeps only in-frame clonotypes and omits some of them. V and J calls plus clone size are reproduced from that table; the DNA served to infer D and trimming. The sample holds about 83,000 clones, about 84% seen once. V lost 1 base, J lost 2 bases, and 13 bases stayed unmatched. The length of the CDR3 is 19 residues. CDR1 and CDR2 from the germline V gene are SEHNR and FQNEAQ (reference sequence). The origin of this receptor is a man aged 50 to 59 with active COVID-19. Sequenced: peripheral blood. This rearrangement joins TRBV7-9 to TRBJ2-7, with TRBD2 matching 11 bases. For the CDR3, the DNA is TGTGCCAGCAGCTTAGTAAGCAAGATTAGCGGGAGGGAAACCTACGAGCAGTACTTC. This encodes CASSLVSKISGRETYEQYF.